Listed below are T cell receptor beta chains from one sample, sequenced in a study of OX40 agonist ivuxolimab in advanced cancers. Clones were sequenced by immunoSEQ multiplex PCR, and TCRdb holds only the in-frame ones, with some missing. The table records roughly 67,000 clones, roughly 90% of them present only once. The source material was CD4+ or CD8+ T cells sorted from blood, sampled in a trial of the OX40 agonist ivuxolimab. The receptors derive from an adult with an advanced solid tumor such as melanoma, head and neck, liver or kidney cancer. The CDR3 runs from the conserved cysteine through the conserved F or W. D genes are given only for firm matches. Rows may omit the clone size; those that give it use once, few, many or a size class.

v_call: TRBV18; j_call: TRBJ2-7; d_call: TRBD1; clone_size: few; cdr3_nt: TGTGCCAGCTCACTGGACAGGGACTACGAGCAGTACTTC; cdr3_aa: CASSLDRDYEQYF
v_call: TRBV5-1; j_call: TRBJ2-7; d_call: TRBD2; clone_size: -; cdr3_nt: TGCGCCAGCAGCTTGGGAGCGGGGATTAGCTCCTACGAGCAGTACTTC; cdr3_aa: CASSLGAGISSYEQYF
v_call: TRBV5-1; j_call: TRBJ2-5; d_call: -; clone_size: -; cdr3_nt: TGCGCCAGCAGCTTGGACCCGGCGACGGAGACCCAGTACTTC; cdr3_aa: CASSLDPATETQYF
v_call: TRBV10-3; j_call: TRBJ1-1; d_call: -; clone_size: -; cdr3_nt: TGTGCCATCAGTGAGTCCGTCTCCCTGGAAGCTTTCTTT; cdr3_aa: CAISESVSLEAFF
v_call: TRBV6-5; j_call: TRBJ2-7; d_call: TRBD2; clone_size: -; cdr3_nt: TGTGCCAGCAAAGCGGGATCCTCCTACGAGCAGTACTTC; cdr3_aa: CASKAGSSYEQYF
v_call: TRBV5-1; j_call: TRBJ2-1; d_call: -; clone_size: -; cdr3_nt: TGCGCCAGCGCCCCTTCGAATGATCCTTACAATGAGCAGTTCTTC; cdr3_aa: CASAPSNDPYNEQFF
v_call: TRBV6-1; j_call: TRBJ2-7; d_call: TRBD1; clone_size: once; cdr3_nt: TGTGCCAGCAGTGAAGAACAGGGGGACGGGTACGAGCAGTACTTC; cdr3_aa: CASSEEQGDGYEQYF
v_call: TRBV7-2; j_call: TRBJ1-5; d_call: -; clone_size: -; cdr3_nt: TGTGCCAGCAGCTTAGGGGCCGTGGGGAGAGGCAATCAGCCCCAGCATTTT; cdr3_aa: CASSLGAVGRGNQPQHF
v_call: TRBV18; j_call: TRBJ2-2; d_call: -; clone_size: few; cdr3_nt: TGTGCCAGCTCCTCCTCCCGGCACACCGGGGAGCTGTTTTTT; cdr3_aa: CASSSSRHTGELFF
v_call: TRBV10-1; j_call: TRBJ2-7; d_call: -; clone_size: -; cdr3_nt: TGCGCCAGCAGTGGTAACTCCTACGAGCAGTACTTC; cdr3_aa: CASSGNSYEQYF
v_call: TRBV19; j_call: TRBJ1-2; d_call: -; clone_size: -; cdr3_nt: TGTGCCAGTAGTATAGATGTGCCTTCAATCTGGCATGGCTACACCTTC; cdr3_aa: CASSIDVPSIWHGYTF
v_call: TRBV18; j_call: TRBJ1-1; d_call: -; clone_size: -; cdr3_nt: TGTGCCAGCTCACCCCAGGTGAACACTGAAGCTTTCTTT; cdr3_aa: CASSPQVNTEAFF
v_call: TRBV2; j_call: TRBJ2-1; d_call: -; clone_size: -; cdr3_nt: TGTGCCAGCAAGGGCAGGAGCTCCTACAATGAGCAGTTCTTC; cdr3_aa: CASKGRSSYNEQFF
v_call: TRBV5-1; j_call: TRBJ2-3; d_call: -; clone_size: -; cdr3_nt: TGCGCCAGCAGCTTGGTAACAGGGCCAGATACGCAGTATTTT; cdr3_aa: CASSLVTGPDTQYF
v_call: TRBV10-3; j_call: TRBJ1-5; d_call: TRBD1; clone_size: -; cdr3_nt: TGTGCCATCGGGACAGGGGGCGGCAATCAGCCCCAGCATTTT; cdr3_aa: CAIGTGGGNQPQHF
v_call: TRBV6-4; j_call: TRBJ1-5; d_call: TRBD1; clone_size: -; cdr3_nt: TGTGCCAGCAGGCCCAGGACAGGGGAGCTTGAAAATAGCAATCAGCCCCAGCATTTT; cdr3_aa: CASRPRTGELENSNQPQHF
v_call: TRBV9; j_call: TRBJ2-1; d_call: TRBD2; clone_size: -; cdr3_nt: TGTGCCAGCAGCGTTCCTAGCGGGGGAAAGAATGAGCAGTTCTTC; cdr3_aa: CASSVPSGGKNEQFF
v_call: TRBV11-3; j_call: TRBJ2-2; d_call: -; clone_size: -; cdr3_nt: TGTGCCAGCAGCCCTCTGAGGACCGGGGAGCTGTTTTTT; cdr3_aa: CASSPLRTGELFF
v_call: TRBV5-1; j_call: TRBJ2-7; d_call: -; clone_size: -; cdr3_nt: TGCGCCAGCAGCTTTGATGGTCGCGTCAGGGAGGATTTGTACGAGCAGTACTTC; cdr3_aa: CASSFDGRVREDLYEQYF
v_call: TRBV2; j_call: TRBJ1-4; d_call: -; clone_size: -; cdr3_nt: TGTGCCAGCAGACTCAGGCCAACTAATGAAAAACTGTTTTTT; cdr3_aa: CASRLRPTNEKLFF
v_call: TRBV30; j_call: TRBJ2-7; d_call: -; clone_size: few; cdr3_nt: TGTGCCTGGAGTAAAAGACAGGGAGGAACCTACGAGCAGTACTTC; cdr3_aa: CAWSKRQGGTYEQYF
v_call: TRBV5-1; j_call: TRBJ2-1; d_call: TRBD2; clone_size: -; cdr3_nt: TGCGCCAGCAGCTTGGTTCCGCTAGCGGGGGGTAACAATGAGCAGTTCTTC; cdr3_aa: CASSLVPLAGGNNEQFF
v_call: TRBV2; j_call: TRBJ1-1; d_call: -; clone_size: -; cdr3_nt: TGTGCCAGCAGTGCAGGGGCGCGGGGCACTGAAGCTTTCTTT; cdr3_aa: CASSAGARGTEAFF
v_call: TRBV7-2; j_call: TRBJ1-5; d_call: TRBD1; clone_size: -; cdr3_nt: TGTGCCAGCAGCTTTGGGACAGTCCATCAGCCCCAGCATTTT; cdr3_aa: CASSFGTVHQPQHF
v_call: TRBV28; j_call: TRBJ2-7; d_call: TRBD2; clone_size: -; cdr3_nt: TGTGCCAGCAGGGAAGAGCGGGGGGTCAACGAGCAGTACTTC; cdr3_aa: CASREERGVNEQYF
v_call: TRBV1; j_call: TRBJ2-1; d_call: -; clone_size: -; cdr3_nt: TGCACCAGCAGCCAAGGTTCAGCGGGGGGTCACAATGAGCAGTTCTTC; cdr3_aa: CTSSQGSAGGHNEQFF
v_call: TRBV7-9; j_call: TRBJ1-2; d_call: -; clone_size: -; cdr3_nt: TGTGCCAGCAGCTTGGACGCGAACTATGGCTACACCTTC; cdr3_aa: CASSLDANYGYTF
v_call: TRBV7-3; j_call: TRBJ2-1; d_call: TRBD1; clone_size: -; cdr3_nt: TGTGCCAGCAGTTCGGGACAGGTGGATGAGCAGTTCTTC; cdr3_aa: CASSSGQVDEQFF
v_call: TRBV6-6; j_call: TRBJ2-5; d_call: TRBD1; clone_size: -; cdr3_nt: TGTGCCAGCCGCGACAGGGTCTCGGAGACCCAGTACTTC; cdr3_aa: CASRDRVSETQYF
v_call: TRBV29-1; j_call: TRBJ2-2; d_call: TRBD2; clone_size: -; cdr3_nt: TGCAGCGCCCTACCGGGACTAGCTAACACCGGGGAGCTGTTTTTT; cdr3_aa: CSALPGLANTGELFF
v_call: TRBV4-1; j_call: TRBJ2-3; d_call: TRBD2; clone_size: -; cdr3_nt: TGCGCCAGCAGCCAAGGGGCGATGGGGGGGGTCACAGATACGCAGTATTTT; cdr3_aa: CASSQGAMGGVTDTQYF
v_call: TRBV5-4; j_call: TRBJ2-3; d_call: -; clone_size: -; cdr3_nt: TGTGCCAGCAGCTTGGATGGGGCGGGAGATACGCAGTATTTT; cdr3_aa: CASSLDGAGDTQYF